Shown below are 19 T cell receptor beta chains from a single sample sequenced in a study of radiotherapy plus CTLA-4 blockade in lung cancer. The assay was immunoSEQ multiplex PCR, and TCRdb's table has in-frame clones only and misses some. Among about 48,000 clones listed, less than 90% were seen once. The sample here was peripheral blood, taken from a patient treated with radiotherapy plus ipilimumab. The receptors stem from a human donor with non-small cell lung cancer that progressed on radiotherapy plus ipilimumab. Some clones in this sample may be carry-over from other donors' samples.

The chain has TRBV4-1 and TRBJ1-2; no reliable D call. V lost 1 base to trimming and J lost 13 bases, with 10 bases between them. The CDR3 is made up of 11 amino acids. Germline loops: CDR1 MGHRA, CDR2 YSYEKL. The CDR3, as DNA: TGCGCCAGCAGCCAAGGAGACTGGGTCACCTTC. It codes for CASSQGDWVTF.

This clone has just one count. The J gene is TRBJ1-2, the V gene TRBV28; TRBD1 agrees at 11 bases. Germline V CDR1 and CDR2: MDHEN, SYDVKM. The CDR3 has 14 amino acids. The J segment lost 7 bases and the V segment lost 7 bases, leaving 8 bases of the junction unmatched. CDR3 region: CASNYQGTGGGYTF. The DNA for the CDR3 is TGTGCCAGCAACTACCAAGGGACAGGGGGTGGCTACACCTTC.

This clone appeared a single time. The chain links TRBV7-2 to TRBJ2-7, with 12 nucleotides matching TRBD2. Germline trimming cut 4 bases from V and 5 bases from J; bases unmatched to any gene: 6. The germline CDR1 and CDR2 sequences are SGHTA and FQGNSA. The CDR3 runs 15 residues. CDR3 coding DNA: TGTGCCAGCAGCTCACTAGCGGGAGGCCCCAACGAGCAGTACTTC. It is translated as CASSSLAGGPNEQYF.

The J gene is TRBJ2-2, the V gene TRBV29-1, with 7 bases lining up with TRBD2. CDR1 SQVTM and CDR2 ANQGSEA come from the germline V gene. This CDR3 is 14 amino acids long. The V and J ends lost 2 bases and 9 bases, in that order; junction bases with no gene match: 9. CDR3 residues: CSVEISGSRRELFF. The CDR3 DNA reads TGCAGCGTTGAAATTAGCGGGTCGAGAAGGGAGCTGTTTTTT.

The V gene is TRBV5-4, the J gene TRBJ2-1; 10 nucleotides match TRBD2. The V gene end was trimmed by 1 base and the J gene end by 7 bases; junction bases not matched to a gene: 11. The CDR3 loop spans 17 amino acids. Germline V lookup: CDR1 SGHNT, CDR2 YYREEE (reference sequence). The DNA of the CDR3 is TGTGCCAGCAGCTTGCCCCCGGCTAGCGGGAGTCGGAATGAGCAGTTCTTC. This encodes CASSLPPASGSRNEQFF.

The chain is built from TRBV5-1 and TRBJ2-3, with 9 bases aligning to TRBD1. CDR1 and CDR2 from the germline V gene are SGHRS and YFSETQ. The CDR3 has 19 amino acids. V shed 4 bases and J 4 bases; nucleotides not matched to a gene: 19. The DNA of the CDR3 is TGCGCCAGCAGCCTCTATCCTCCGGGACAGGGAACCCGGGCAGATACGCAGTATTTT. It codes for CASSLYPPGQGTRADTQYF. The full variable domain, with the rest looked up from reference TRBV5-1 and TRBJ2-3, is KAGVTQTPRYLIKTRGQQVTLSCSPISGHRSVSWYQQTPGQGLQFLFEYFSETQRNKGNFPGRFSGRQFSNSRSEMNVSTLELGDSALYLCASSLYPPGQGTRADTQYFGPGTRLTVL.

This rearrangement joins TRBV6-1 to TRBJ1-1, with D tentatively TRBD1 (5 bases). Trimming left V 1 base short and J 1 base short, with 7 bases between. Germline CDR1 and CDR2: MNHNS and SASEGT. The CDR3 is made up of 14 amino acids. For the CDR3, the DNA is TGTGCCAGCAGTGAAGGGGGGGGGAACACTGAAGCTTTCTTT. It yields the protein CASSEGGGNTEAFF.

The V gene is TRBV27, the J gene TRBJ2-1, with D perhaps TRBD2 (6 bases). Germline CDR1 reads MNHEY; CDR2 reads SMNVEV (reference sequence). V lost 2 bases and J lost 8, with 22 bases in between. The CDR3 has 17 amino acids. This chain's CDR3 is CASSLIPLGLKVDEQFF. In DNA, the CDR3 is TGTGCCAGCAGTTTAATACCCCTGGGACTCAAAGTCGATGAGCAGTTCTTC.

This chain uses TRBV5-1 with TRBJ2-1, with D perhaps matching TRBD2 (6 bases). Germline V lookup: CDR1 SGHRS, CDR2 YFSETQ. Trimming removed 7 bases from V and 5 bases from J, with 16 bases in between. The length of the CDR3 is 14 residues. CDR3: CASHLAQSNNEQFF. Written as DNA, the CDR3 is TGCGCCAGCCATCTAGCGCAATCGAACAATGAGCAGTTCTTC.

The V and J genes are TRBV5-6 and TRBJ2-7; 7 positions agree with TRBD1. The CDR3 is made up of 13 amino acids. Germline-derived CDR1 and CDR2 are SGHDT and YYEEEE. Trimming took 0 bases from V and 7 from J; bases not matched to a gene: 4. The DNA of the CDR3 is TGTGCCAGCAGCTTGGAGGGGGCTATAGAGCAGTACTTC. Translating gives CASSLEGAIEQYF.

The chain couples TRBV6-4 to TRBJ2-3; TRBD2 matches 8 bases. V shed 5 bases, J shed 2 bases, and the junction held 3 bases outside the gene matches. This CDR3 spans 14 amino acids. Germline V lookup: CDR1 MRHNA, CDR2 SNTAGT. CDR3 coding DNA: TGTGCCAGCAGTACTAGCGGCCCCACAGATACGCAGTATTTT. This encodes CASSTSGPTDTQYF.

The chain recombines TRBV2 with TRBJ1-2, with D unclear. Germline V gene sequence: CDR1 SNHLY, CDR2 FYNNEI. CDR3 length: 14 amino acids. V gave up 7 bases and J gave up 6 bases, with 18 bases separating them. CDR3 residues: CASITSGRGNGYTF. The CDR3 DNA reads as TGTGCCAGCATTACTTCGGGGAGAGGGAATGGCTACACCTTC.

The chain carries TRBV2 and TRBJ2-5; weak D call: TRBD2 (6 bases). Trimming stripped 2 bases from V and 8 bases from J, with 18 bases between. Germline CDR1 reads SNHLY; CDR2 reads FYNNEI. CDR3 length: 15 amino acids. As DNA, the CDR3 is TGTGCCAGCAGTGAATCAAGCGGGTCGGTGGGAACCCAGTACTTC. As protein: CASSESSGSVGTQYF.

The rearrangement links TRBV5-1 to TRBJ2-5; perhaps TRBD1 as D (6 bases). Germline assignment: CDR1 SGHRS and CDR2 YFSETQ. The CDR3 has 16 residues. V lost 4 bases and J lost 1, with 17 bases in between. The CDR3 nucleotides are TGCGCCAGCAGCCCCGACAGGCAATGGGGCCAAGAGACCCAGTACTTC. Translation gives CASSPDRQWGQETQYF.

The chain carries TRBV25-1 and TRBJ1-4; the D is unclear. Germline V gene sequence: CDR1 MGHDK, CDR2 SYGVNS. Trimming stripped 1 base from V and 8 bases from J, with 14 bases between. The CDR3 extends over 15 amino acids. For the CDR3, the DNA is TGTGCCAGCAGTGAATTTGGGAGACCCCAAGAAAAACTGTTTTTT. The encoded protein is CASSEFGRPQEKLFF.

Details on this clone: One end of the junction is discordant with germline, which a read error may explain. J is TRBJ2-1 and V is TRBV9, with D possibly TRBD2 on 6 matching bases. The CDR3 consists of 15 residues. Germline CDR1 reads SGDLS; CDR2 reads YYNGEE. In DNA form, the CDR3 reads TGTGCCAGCAGGGTAGGGACTGGCTCCTACAATGAGCAGTTCTTC. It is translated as CASRVGTGSYNEQFF.

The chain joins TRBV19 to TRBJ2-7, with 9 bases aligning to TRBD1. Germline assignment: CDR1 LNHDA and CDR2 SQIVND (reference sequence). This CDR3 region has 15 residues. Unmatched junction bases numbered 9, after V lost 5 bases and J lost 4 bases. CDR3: CASSSTGGAWYEQYF. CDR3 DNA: TGTGCCAGTAGTTCCACAGGGGGCGCGTGGTACGAGCAGTACTTC.

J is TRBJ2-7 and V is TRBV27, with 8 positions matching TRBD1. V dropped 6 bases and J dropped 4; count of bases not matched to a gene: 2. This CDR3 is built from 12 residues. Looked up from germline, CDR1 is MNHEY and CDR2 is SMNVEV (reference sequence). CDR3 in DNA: TGTGCCAGCAGCCGGACAGGGTACGAGCAGTACTTC. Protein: CASSRTGYEQYF.

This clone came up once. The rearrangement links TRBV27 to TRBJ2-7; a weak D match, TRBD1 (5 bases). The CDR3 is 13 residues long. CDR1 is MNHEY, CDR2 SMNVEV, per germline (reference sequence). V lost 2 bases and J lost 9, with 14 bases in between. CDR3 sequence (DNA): TGTGCCAGCAGTTTAAGGTCCCAGGGCAGGCAGTACTTC. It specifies CASSLRSQGRQYF.